Listed below are T cell receptor beta chains from one sample, sequenced in a study of cytomegalovirus exposure and HLA in healthy donors. The repertoire was sequenced with immunoSEQ multiplex PCR; TCRdb's copy has only in-frame clones and lacks some. The data show about 130,000 clones, roughly 79% seen once. The material sequenced was PBMCs. All receptors come from a woman in her thirties or forties in good health and CMV-seronegative. CDR3s include the opening cysteine and the closing phenylalanine or tryptophan. The order of the fields is D gene, clone size, J gene, V gene, CDR3 DNA, CDR3 protein. A D gene is named only where the DNA matches it firmly. The listing skips clone size in some rows; elsewhere it reads once, few, many or a size class.

>NA|NA|TRBJ1-4|TRBV7-2
TGTGCCAGCAGCTTTTATCTTCGGAGGGAGGTTGAAAAACTGTTTTTT
CASSFYLRREVEKLFF
>TRBD1|NA|TRBJ2-7|TRBV4-3
TGCGCCAGCAGCCAGGAATTCAGACAGGGGGCCTACGAGCAGTACTTC
CASSQEFRQGAYEQYF
>TRBD1|NA|TRBJ1-6|TRBV27
TGTGCCAGCAGTGCGTCAGGGGGCGCAAAGTATTCACCCCTCCACTTT
CASSASGGAKYSPLHF
>NA|NA|TRBJ2-7|TRBV14
TGTGCCAGCAGCCAAGATTTAGGGGGTCGGCAGTACTTC
CASSQDLGGRQYF
>NA|few|TRBJ1-3|TRBV29-1
TGCAGCGTTGAAGATCAGGTGTCTGGAAACACCATATATTTT
CSVEDQVSGNTIYF
>TRBD1|NA|TRBJ1-5|TRBV6-5
TGTGCCAGCAGTCCCGGGACAGCAAATCAGCCCCAGCATTTT
CASSPGTANQPQHF
>NA|NA|TRBJ1-2|TRBV27
TGTGCCAGCAAGTCCCCAGGGGAAGCTAACTATGGCTACACCTTC
CASKSPGEANYGYTF
>NA|NA|TRBJ1-3|TRBV30
TGTGCCTGGAGTTTCAACTCAGGGACTGGAAACACCATATATTTT
CAWSFNSGTGNTIYF
>NA|NA|TRBJ2-5|TRBV27
TGTGCCAGCAGTTTATCGAGGGTCCTCCAAGAGACCCAGTACTTC
CASSLSRVLQETQYF
>NA|few|TRBJ2-5|TRBV5-6
TGTGCCAGCCACAAGGTGCCGGCAGGGACCCAGTACTTC
CASHKVPAGTQYF
>TRBD1|NA|TRBJ1-2|TRBV28
TGTGCCAGCAAGGCAGGGGGCCATGGCTACACCTTC
CASKAGGHGYTF
>TRBD1|NA|TRBJ1-2|TRBV27
TGTGCCAGCAGTTTAAAGGGCTTGGGCAGGGGGAGTTCTAACTATGGCTACACCTTC
CASSLKGLGRGSSNYGYTF
>NA|NA|TRBJ1-1|TRBV7-2
TGTGCCAGCAGCCCATACCTGAGTATTGAAGCTTTCTTT
CASSPYLSIEAFF
>TRBD1|once|TRBJ1-1|TRBV11-2
TGTGCCAGCAGCTCTAGAGGGCAGGGGGCGCAGAACACTGAAGCTTTCTTT
CASSSRGQGAQNTEAFF
>TRBD1|few|TRBJ1-2|TRBV19
TGTGCCAGTAGTTCACAGGGGCGACCTAACTATGGCTACACCTTC
CASSSQGRPNYGYTF
>NA|NA|TRBJ1-5|TRBV30
TGTGCCTGGAGTGCGGACTCTCGGCCCCAGCATTTT
CAWSADSRPQHF
>NA|NA|TRBJ2-4|TRBV4-1
TGCGCCAGCAGCCAAGATTCCGTCAGGCTGAACCTATCACTGAACATTCAGTACTTC
CASSQDSVRLNLSLNIQYF
>TRBD1|few|TRBJ1-2|TRBV6-1
TGTGCCAGCAGTGACGCCGGGCTAGGACAGGTCCGCAGAAGTAACTATGGCTACACCTTC
CASSDAGLGQVRRSNYGYTF
>TRBD2|NA|TRBJ2-3|TRBV7-8
TGTGCCAGCAGCTCCCGGCCCGGGGGGGATACGCAGTATTTT
CASSSRPGGDTQYF